Listed here are 27 T cell receptor beta chains from one sample, sequenced in a study of shared clonotypes between healthy human individuals. Clones were read by immunoSEQ multiplex PCR, and TCRdb kept only the in-frame ones, dropping some. The sample yields around 1.5 million clones, approximately 98% seen once. The sequencing sample was made of naive CD4+ T cells sorted from blood. The subset: CD45RA+ positively selected. These receptors were taken from a man aged 30-40 years in good health.

This rearrangement joins TRBV29-1 to TRBJ2-7; TRBD2 is a possible D gene (6 bases). Germline lookup yields CDR1 SQVTM and CDR2 ANQGSEA. V was clipped by 0 bases and J by 5 bases, with 14 bases between them. The CDR3 has 14 residues. DNA of the CDR3: TGCAGCGTTGAAGAGATCGCGGGGATCCACGAGCAGTACTTC. This gives the protein CSVEEIAGIHEQYF.

The chain is built from TRBV7-6 and TRBJ2-7; 13 bases fit TRBD2. Per the germline V gene, CDR1 is SGHVS and CDR2 is FNYEAQ. The J segment lost 5 bases and the V segment lost 1 base, leaving 5 bases of the junction unmatched. The CDR3 totals 16 residues. The CDR3 is CASSLGTSGSLDEQYF. Written as DNA, the CDR3 is TGTGCCAGCAGCTTAGGGACTAGCGGGAGTCTGGACGAGCAGTACTTC.

The genes are TRBV9 and TRBJ2-1, with 8 bases that match TRBD1. V was clipped by 0 bases and J by 16 bases; unmatched bases: 15. Looked up from germline, CDR1 is SGDLS and CDR2 is YYNGEE. This CDR3 is built from 15 residues. For the CDR3, the DNA is TGTGCCAGCAGCGTAGCAGGGGGCGTTGATGACAACCAATTCTTC. Protein product: CASSVAGGVDDNQFF.

This chain connects TRBV19 to TRBJ1-4; 7 nucleotides match TRBD1. This CDR3 is built from 14 residues. V shed 7 bases, J shed 7 bases, and the junction held 9 bases outside the gene matches. Per the germline V gene, CDR1 is LNHDA and CDR2 is SQIVND (reference sequence). This chain's CDR3 is CASTNDRVREKLFF. CDR3 bases: TGTGCCAGTACCAACGACAGGGTTCGTGAAAAACTGTTTTTT.

The chain is built from TRBV11-3 and TRBJ2-3; 7 bases fit TRBD2. V was pared by 5 bases and J by 6 bases, with 14 bases of the junction left unmatched. The germline gives CDR1 SGHNT, CDR2 YENEEA. CDR3 length: 16 residues. The CDR3 loop is CASSDGTNPAVDTQYF. The CDR3 bases are TGTGCCAGCAGCGACGGGACTAACCCGGCCGTTGATACGCAGTATTTT.

V gene TRBV28 combines with J gene TRBJ2-5, with no clear D. There are 12 residues in the CDR3. V gave up 10 bases and J gave up 4 bases, with 13 bases separating them. Germline V gene data show CDR1 as MDHEN and CDR2 as SYDVKM. The CDR3 spells CAISNFLETQYF. The CDR3 nucleotides are TGTGCCATTTCAAATTTCCTAGAGACCCAGTACTTC.

The rearrangement links TRBV29-1 to TRBJ2-7; 7 bases agree with TRBD2. Germline CDR1 SQVTM, CDR2 ANQGSEA. V trimming: 6 bases; J trimming: 2 bases; junction bases outside the gene matches: 10. This CDR3 is 14 amino acids long. The CDR3 region is CSVGFSGLPYEQYF. The DNA of the CDR3 is TGCAGCGTGGGATTTAGCGGGCTCCCCTACGAGCAGTACTTC.

The V gene is TRBV19, the J gene TRBJ2-7; D is possibly TRBD2 (5 bases). From germline, CDR1 is LNHDA and CDR2 SQIVND (reference sequence). Trimming cost V 3 bases and J 0 bases, with 9 bases left between them. CDR3 length: 14 amino acids. CDR3 protein: CASSMAGLSYEQYF. DNA for the CDR3: TGTGCCAGTAGTATGGCGGGCCTCTCCTACGAGCAGTACTTC.

The chain is built from TRBV28 and TRBJ2-1, with 7 bases lining up with TRBD2. V lost 3 bases and J lost 3; bases outside the gene matches: 5. Germline CDR1 and CDR2: MDHEN and SYDVKM. This CDR3 has 15 amino acids. The CDR3 nucleotides read TGTGCCAGCAGTTTCGGAGCGGGACTCTACAATGAGCAGTTCTTC. Translation: CASSFGAGLYNEQFF.

V is TRBV27 and J is TRBJ2-7; 8 bases map to TRBD1. This CDR3 has 14 amino acids. Germline CDR1 MNHEY, CDR2 SMNVEV (reference sequence). Losses at the gene ends were 6 bases for V and 4 bases for J; bases not matched to a gene: 8. The CDR3 DNA reads as TGTGCCAGCAGACCTCAGGGGGCATCATACGAGCAGTACTTC. This sequence encodes CASRPQGASYEQYF.

This rearrangement joins TRBV6-6 to TRBJ2-7; D is unresolved. Trimming removed 4 bases at V and 3 bases at J, with 10 bases between. Germline CDR1 and CDR2: MNHNY and SVGAGI (reference sequence). This CDR3 contains 13 residues. Here the CDR3 reads CASSWTSDYEQYF. Here the CDR3 DNA reads TGTGCCAGCAGTTGGACGTCGGACTACGAGCAGTACTTC.

In regard to this clone: Other nucleotide sequences from this sample produce the same CDR3. The gene calls are TRBV28 and TRBJ1-1; D not resolved. Germline CDR1 is MDHEN and CDR2 is SYDVKM. The CDR3 spans 13 residues. The germline V and J ends were trimmed by 2 bases and 2 bases, with 6 bases remaining between them. The CDR3 region has the DNA TGTGCCAGCAGTTTACCGATAAACACTGAAGCTTTCTTT. Amino acids: CASSLPINTEAFF.

V is TRBV7-2 and J is TRBJ1-3, with TRBD1 as a possible D gene (5 bases). Germline V gene data show CDR1 as SGHTA and CDR2 as FQGNSA. CDR3 length: 17 residues. V lost 1 base and J 0 bases, leaving 13 bases between the germline ends. The CDR3 DNA is TGTGCCAGCAGCTTAGATACAGGAAAGAGCTCTGGAAACACCATATATTTT. Its translation: CASSLDTGKSSGNTIYF.

Regarding this clone: The same CDR3 arises from other DNA sequences in this sample as well. V and J are TRBV7-9 and TRBJ2-3; TRBD2 matches 11 bases. V shed 0 bases, J shed 0 bases, and the junction held 5 bases outside the gene matches. In germline, CDR1 is SEHNR, CDR2 FQNEAQ (reference sequence). This CDR3 is 18 amino acids long. This CDR3 reads CASSLAGLAGSSTDTQYF. The CDR3 nucleotides read TGTGCCAGCAGCTTAGCTGGACTAGCGGGTTCTAGCACAGATACGCAGTATTTT. Together with reference TRBV7-9 and TRBJ2-3, the CDR3 gives the full variable domain: DTGVSQNPRHKITKRGQNVTFRCDPISEHNRLYWYRQTLGQGPEFLTYFQNEAQLEKSRLLSDRFSAERPKGSFSTLEIQRTEQGDSAMYLCASSLAGLAGSSTDTQYFGPGTRLTVL.

The chain couples TRBV28 to TRBJ2-7; 8 bases fit TRBD1. The V and J ends lost 2 bases and 1 base, in that order; junction bases with no gene match: 4. CDR1 and CDR2 from the germline V gene are MDHEN and SYDVKM. The CDR3 runs 15 residues. The CDR3 nucleotides read TGTGCCAGCAGTTTAATAGGACAGGGATCCTACGAGCAGTACTTC. It codes for CASSLIGQGSYEQYF.

This chain connects TRBV5-1 to TRBJ2-1; 11 bases align to TRBD2. V gave up 5 bases and J gave up 8 bases; unmatched junction bases: 15. The CDR3 consists of 17 residues. Per germline, CDR1 SGHRS and CDR2 YFSETQ. DNA of the CDR3: TGCGCCAGCAGGCGGAATCCTAGCGGGAGGACCTGGGATGAGCAGTTCTTC. Translation: CASRRNPSGRTWDEQFF.

This clone was seen only once. V gene TRBV5-1 combines with J gene TRBJ2-1; D gene uncertain. V lost 0 bases and J lost 6, with 7 bases in between. The CDR3 covers 13 residues. The germline gives CDR1 SGHRS, CDR2 YFSETQ. DNA of the CDR3: TGCGCCAGCAGCTTGGACCTACTCAATGAGCAGTTCTTC. It is translated as CASSLDLLNEQFF.

This clone is a singleton in its sample. The chain has TRBV7-2 and TRBJ2-7; D is unresolved. Germline V gene sequence: CDR1 SGHTA, CDR2 FQGNSA. Deletions cut 3 bases from V and 2 bases from J, with 8 bases between. CDR3 length: 13 amino acids. The CDR3, as DNA: TGTGCCAGCAGCTTGCCGGGCCCCTACGAGCAGTACTTC. Its translation: CASSLPGPYEQYF.

The V and J genes are TRBV10-1 and TRBJ2-7; 10 bases fit TRBD2. Looked up from germline, CDR1 is WNHNN and CDR2 is SYGVQD (reference sequence). J lost 2 bases, V lost 5 bases, and 3 bases had no gene match. CDR3 length: 14 amino acids. The CDR3 sequence: CASSSGRAPYEQYF. The CDR3 nucleotides are TGCGCCAGCAGTAGCGGGAGGGCTCCCTACGAGCAGTACTTC.

This clone was recorded once. The chain combines TRBV5-1 with TRBJ2-5; no reliable D call. From germline, CDR1 is SGHRS and CDR2 YFSETQ. The CDR3 extends over 18 amino acids. Between the trimmed V and J ends, which lost 4 bases and 4 bases, there was a span of 26 bases. The CDR3 loop is CASSHPHSRALPGETQYF. Written as DNA, the CDR3 is TGCGCCAGCAGCCACCCCCACTCGCGCGCGCTCCCGGGAGAGACCCAGTACTTC. Using reference TRBV5-1 and TRBJ2-5 for the parts outside the CDR3, the full variable domain is KAGVTQTPRYLIKTRGQQVTLSCSPISGHRSVSWYQQTPGQGLQFLFEYFSETQRNKGNFPGRFSGRQFSNSRSEMNVSTLELGDSALYLCASSHPHSRALPGETQYFGPGTRLLVL.

The chain employs TRBV5-4 and TRBJ1-5; the D gene is possibly TRBD1 (5 bases). Trimming left V 0 bases short and J 1 base short, with 8 bases between. Germline V gives CDR1 SGHNT, CDR2 YYREEE (reference sequence). The CDR3 is 15 amino acids. This CDR3 is CASSLGRESNQPQHF. The CDR3 region has the DNA TGTGCCAGCAGCTTGGGCAGGGAGAGCAATCAGCCCCAGCATTTT.

The rearrangement uses TRBV4-1 and TRBJ2-2; D might be TRBD1 (5 bases). The CDR3 covers 16 residues. Germline values: CDR1 MGHRA, CDR2 YSYEKL. V lost 3 bases to trimming and J lost 2 bases, with 13 bases between them. The DNA of the CDR3 is TGCGCCAGCAGCCATCGCATTACAGGCAACACCGGGGAGCTGTTTTTT. Translating gives CASSHRITGNTGELFF.

Of note for this clone: This CDR3 is also generated by other DNA sequences in the sample. The rearrangement joins TRBV7-2 to TRBJ2-7, with TRBD1 identical over 7 bases. Germline CDR1 and CDR2: SGHTA and FQGNSA. V lost 6 bases to trimming and J lost 4 bases; unmatched junction nucleotides: 3. The CDR3 contains 12 residues. CDR3 loop: CASSPTGYEQYF. The CDR3 nucleotides read TGTGCCAGCAGTCCGACAGGGTACGAGCAGTACTTC.

V usage is TRBV7-2 and J usage is TRBJ2-2; D is perhaps TRBD2 (6 bases). This CDR3 spans 16 amino acids. Per germline, CDR1 SGHTA and CDR2 FQGNSA. V lost 0 bases, J lost 7 bases, and 15 bases lay in between. CDR3 DNA: TGTGCCAGCAGCTTAGCGACTCCGGGAGCGGTCGGGGAGCTGTTTTTT. Its translation is CASSLATPGAVGELFF.

The table lists this clone with a count of one. The chain links TRBV7-2 to TRBJ2-2, with TRBD1 matching over 10 bases. The V and J ends lost 5 bases and 4 bases, in that order; junction bases with no gene match: 7. Looked up from germline, CDR1 is SGHTA and CDR2 is FQGNSA. CDR3 size: 16 residues. CDR3 nucleotide sequence: TGTGCCAGCAGCCCCCGGACAGGGGGACTCACCGGGGAGCTGTTTTTT. Amino acids: CASSPRTGGLTGELFF.

J is TRBJ1-2 and V is TRBV5-1; no reliable D call. The CDR3 runs 14 residues. Germline values: CDR1 SGHRS, CDR2 YFSETQ. Trimming took 0 bases from V and 0 from J, leaving 6 bases between them. CDR3 sequence (DNA): TGCGCCAGCAGCTTGGACAGCTCTAACTATGGCTACACCTTC. Its protein is CASSLDSSNYGYTF.

Turning to this clone: A read error may produce the germline difference seen at one junction end. V gene TRBV2 combines with J gene TRBJ2-1; D is possibly TRBD2 (5 bases). The CDR3 totals 15 residues. The germline V gene has CDR1 SNHLY and CDR2 FYNNEI. This chain's CDR3 is CARAKSVRVYTEQFF. CDR3 coding DNA: TGTGCCAGGGCAAAGTCGGTGCGGGTTTACACTGAGCAGTTCTTC.